This T cell receptor (beta chain) was found in a study of T cell repertoires in cytomegalovirus infection. TCRdb ran MiXCR on the reads and lists one entry per CDR3 protein. Of 290,000 or so distinct CDR3 sequences detected, about 8.8% appear once; the ten largest clones hold 2.5%. Many counts were recorded for this clonotype. The antigen is not known. Study outcomes and limitations: Cumulative frequency of public TCR beta families picked out carriers of CMV plus the relevant HLA. Across the ex vivo response, the dominant clonotypes were HLA-C-restricted CMV-specific TCR beta clonotypes.

This TCR was sampled from a human donor in good health (CMV status not recorded). Some clones in this sample may be carry-over from other donors' samples. The sequenced material came from PBMCs.

The CDR3 loop is CASSFSGRLGDEKLFF. Written as DNA, the CDR3 is TGTGCCAGCAGCTTCTCCGGACGGTTGGGGGATGAAAAACTGTTTTTT. The chain uses TRBV28 and TRBJ1-4; a weak D match, TRBD1 (5 bases). The germline V gene encodes CDR1 MDHEN and CDR2 SYDVKM. The CDR3 runs to 16 residues. V lost 6 bases, J lost 6 bases, and 20 bases lay in between. Full variable domain (remainder filled in from reference TRBV28 and TRBJ1-4): DVKVTQSSRYLVKRTGEKVFLECVQDMDHENMFWYRQDPGLGLRLIYFSYDVKMKEKGDIPEGYSVSREKKERFSLILESASTNQTSMYLCASSFSGRLGDEKLFFGSGTQLSVL.